A single sample gave rise to the 10 T cell receptor beta chains below, sequenced in a study of blood T cells in healthy people across ages (dated by TCRdb to between 2014 and 2017). Libraries were constructed by 5' RACE. Data came from an Illumina HiSeq 2500. A second roughly 7 to 12 cycle PCR used a sample-barcoded 5' primer and a J-beta primer mix. The public sequencing data were trimmed at Q25 with fastp and processed into clonotypes with MiXCR by TCRdb, which kept only in-frame beta chains. Rows with one shared CDR3 protein collapse into an entry with the most common genes and DNA. The sample table holds about 1.4 million distinct CDR3 sequences, of which around 59% were seen once. Of the sample, over 5% is held by the ten largest clones. Material for sequencing was blood. Every receptor here comes from a man younger than 35 in good health.

The genes are TRBV4-1 and TRBJ1-5, with D maybe TRBD1 (5 bases). This CDR3 has 15 amino acids. Germline V gene data show CDR1 as MGHRA and CDR2 as YSYEKL. The V and J ends lost 0 bases and 6 bases respectively, with 12 bases between them. CDR3 sequence: CASSQDSGGSQPQHF. Written as DNA, the CDR3 is TGCGCCAGCAGCCAAGATTCGGGGGGGAGTCAGCCCCAGCATTTT.

The chain is built from TRBV7-2 and TRBJ2-3; 7 nucleotides line up with TRBD2. V trimming: 5 bases; J trimming: 14 bases; junction bases outside the gene matches: 10. This CDR3 is 12 amino acids long. Germline CDR1 reads SGHTA; CDR2 reads FQGNSA. CDR3 in DNA: TGTGCCAGCAGCGGATCGAGGACTAGGGTGTATTTT. Protein sequence: CASSGSRTRVYF.

V gene TRBV5-1 combines with J gene TRBJ2-4; 7 bases fit TRBD2. With the DNA end fitting TRBJ2-7 better, the J assignment may be wrong. Per germline, CDR1 SGHRS and CDR2 YFSETQ. The CDR3 is 14 amino acids. Written as DNA, the CDR3 is TGCGCCAGCCTTAAGAGCGGGGTTGAAAACGAGCAGTACTTC. This translates into CASLKSGVENEQYF.

The chain is built from TRBV25-1 and TRBJ1-2, with TRBD1 matching over 10 bases. The germline V gene encodes CDR1 MGHDK and CDR2 SYGVNS. V lost 8 bases and J lost 4; bases outside the gene matches: 7. The CDR3 is 14 amino acids. CDR3 DNA: TGTGCCAGCGGCGGACAGGGGGGTCTCTATGGCTACACCTTC. Protein product: CASGGQGGLYGYTF.

The V gene is TRBV21-1, the J gene TRBJ2-5; the D call of TRBD2 is as the table states it, not checked on the DNA. TRBV21-1 counts as a pseudogene. The CDR3 is made up of 12 amino acids. DNA of the CDR3: TGTGCCAGCAGAATACTAGGCGAGACCCAGTACTTC. Amino acids: CASRILGETQYF.

This clonotype was counted only a few times. The gene calls are TRBV11-2 and TRBJ2-3; a weak D match, TRBD1 (6 bases). The CDR3 spans 15 residues. The V end lost 1 base, the J end lost 5 bases, and 13 bases lay between the germline ends. CDR1 is SGHAT, CDR2 FQNNGV, per germline. DNA for the CDR3: TGTGCCAGCAGCTTAGTACAGGGTGGACGAGATACGCAGTATTTT. This translates into CASSLVQGGRDTQYF.

There are a few counts of this clonotype. The CDR3 spells CSARGTGYGYTF. The CDR3 DNA follows: TGCAGCGCCAGGGGGACGGGCTATGGCTACACCTTC. The chain is built from TRBV29-1 and TRBJ1-2, with TRBD1 matching over 7 bases. The germline CDR1 and CDR2 sequences are SQVTM and ANQGSEA. V shed 7 bases and J 4 bases; nucleotides not matched to a gene: 6. The CDR3 totals 12 residues.

The V call is TRBV18, the J call TRBJ1-1, with a weak D call TRBD1 (6 bases). Germline V lookup: CDR1 KGHSH, CDR2 LQKENI. Trimming removed 3 bases from V and 5 bases from J, with 13 bases in between. This CDR3 has 14 amino acids. The CDR3 protein is CASSPRDRQTEAFF. The CDR3 DNA reads TGTGCCAGCTCACCCCGAGACAGGCAGACTGAAGCTTTCTTT. Complete variable domain (other parts from reference TRBV18 and TRBJ1-1): NAGVMQNPRHLVRRRGQEARLRCSPMKGHSHVYWYRQLPEEGLKFMVYLQKENIIDESGMPKERFSAEFPKEGPSILRIQQVVRGDSAAYFCASSPRDRQTEAFFGQGTRLTVV.

The genes are TRBV2 and TRBJ2-7, with 8 nucleotides matching TRBD2. The trim removed 1 base at V and 5 bases at J, leaving 4 bases unmatched. Germline V gives CDR1 SNHLY, CDR2 FYNNEI. This CDR3 is built from 14 residues. The CDR3 DNA sequence: TGTGCCAGCAGTGAAGGGGGACTAGTTGACGAGCAGTACTTC. As protein: CASSEGGLVDEQYF. Looking up the rest from reference TRBV2 and TRBJ2-7 gives the full variable domain: EPEVTQTPSHQVTQMGQEVILRCVPISNHLYFYWYRQILGQKVEFLVSFYNNEISEKSEIFDDQFSVERPDGSNFTLKIRSTKLEDSAMYFCASSEGGLVDEQYFGPGTRLTVT.

This chain joins TRBV6-1 and TRBJ1-2, with D uncertain. The V end lost 5 bases, the J end lost 8 bases, and 24 bases lay between the germline ends. This CDR3 is 16 amino acids long. Germline-derived CDR1 and CDR2 are MNHNS and SASEGT. CDR3 region: CASSTSARALGEGYTF. In nucleotides, the CDR3 is TGTGCCAGCAGTACCAGCGCCCGGGCCCTCGGCGAGGGCTACACCTTC.